The present T cell receptor beta chain was sequenced within a study of T cells in Graves' hyperthyroidism and ophthalmopathy. This clonotype occurred many times. Its antigen remains unknown. Amplified regions were TCR beta CDR3 sequences from RNA transcripts. HTBI primers were employed in a first-round RT-PCR of the TCR CDR3. TCRdb fed the multiplex PCR reads into MiXCR, producing one record per CDR3 protein. The sample records fewer than 650,000 distinct CDR3 sequences, 14% to 15% being singletons. The study based diagnoses on clinical symptoms, serum thyroxine and TRAb, thyroid ultrasound and orbital computed tomography. Extraction of PBMCs used roughly 10 ml of fresh peripheral blood. General study findings and limits: Ophthalmopathy stood apart from stable hyperthyroidism in a 13 V-J model. Most clonotypes expanded in thyroid above 0.001 were likewise present in blood.

CDR3 length equals 15 residues. V shed 5 bases and J shed 5 bases, with 18 bases lying between them. Germline V lookup: CDR1 SEHNR, CDR2 FQNEAQ (reference sequence). The chain carries TRBV7-9 and TRBJ2-5; D remains unclear. Sequencing was carried out using blood. This TCR came from a woman between 40 and 50 years old with Graves' ophthalmopathy. The CDR3 reads CASSPQASSGETQYF. CDR3 bases: TGTGCCAGCAGCCCCCAGGCCTCAAGTGGGGAGACCCAGTACTTC.